The present TCR beta chain was sequenced within a study of T cells in Graves' hyperthyroidism and ophthalmopathy. The source material, RNA transcripts, was used to amplify TCR beta CDR3 regions. In the first-round RT-PCR of the TCR CDR3, the HTBI primer set was used. Each CDR3 protein gets one entry after TCRdb re-called the multiplex PCR reads with MiXCR. Seen here are roughly 800,000 distinct CDR3 sequences, over 35% observed once, and the top ten hold 8% to 9%. The study defined stable Graves' hyperthyroidism as no ophthalmopathy progression within 18 months. Newly diagnosed patients aged 18 to 65 had hyperthyroidism of under 2 months' duration. Germline V gene sequence: CDR1 SNHLY, CDR2 FYNNEI. V dropped 4 bases and J dropped 2 bases, with 10 bases sitting between them. This CDR3 contains 14 residues.

The clonotype originates from a man younger than 30 with Graves' hyperthyroidism. Input material: blood. This chain uses TRBV2 with TRBJ2-3, with D unresolved. DNA of the CDR3: TGTGCCAGCAGTGCTTACCCCGACACAGATACGCAGTATTTT. This translates into CASSAYPDTDTQYF.